The present TCR beta chain was sequenced within a study of breast tumors, draining lymph nodes, adjacent tissues. The germline V gene has CDR1 SEHNR and CDR2 FQNEAQ (reference sequence). The CDR3 has 15 residues. From the multiplex PCR reads, TCRdb called clonotypes with MiXCR, one entry per CDR3 protein. The sample has around 230,000 distinct CDR3 sequences; 32% are singletons. Axillary draining lymph nodes of breast cancer patients supplied the node samples. A note on this clonotype: Mismatch with germline at one junction end may stem from a read error.

The sample consisted of axillary lymph node tissue. The source of this sequence is a female donor with breast cancer. Some clones in this sample may be carry-over from other donors' samples. The chain joins TRBV7-9 to TRBJ1-1; no reliable D call. CDR3: CARSPLKGQNTEAFF. In DNA, the CDR3 is TGTGCCCGCAGCCCTCTTAAGGGCCAGAACACTGAAGCTTTCTTT.